Listed below are T cell receptor beta chains from one sample, sequenced in a study of vaccination effects on CD4 cells after COVID-19. Antigen specificity for these receptors is unknown. Repertoires were generated with immunoSEQ multiplex PCR, while TCRdb's copy carries only in-frame clones and drops some. The sample carries 25,000 to 35,000 clones, around 72% recorded once. The input for sequencing was CD4+ T cells from PBMCs cultured with SARS-CoV-2 spike peptides, taken before COVID-19 vaccination. Receptor source: a human donor who received a COVID-19 vaccine. The CDR3 runs from the conserved cysteine through the conserved F or W. D genes are given only for firm matches. Clone size is not always given. Where it is, it says once, few, many or a class for expanded clones.

TRBV7-9	-	TRBJ1-1	few	TGTGCCAGCAGCTTAAGACAGAACACTGAAGCTTTCTTT	CASSLRQNTEAFF
TRBV28	-	TRBJ2-5	-	TGTGCCAGCAGTCGCACAGGACGGACCCAGTACTTC	CASSRTGRTQYF
TRBV9	-	TRBJ2-4	few	TGTGCCAGCAGCGTAGGCTCCTTAGCCAAAAACATTCAGTACTTC	CASSVGSLAKNIQYF
TRBV7-8	TRBD2	TRBJ2-2	-	TGTGCCAGCAGCCTAGGACTAGCGGGAGGAACTTCGAACACCGGGGAGCTGTTTTTT	CASSLGLAGGTSNTGELFF
TRBV5-8	TRBD2	TRBJ2-3	-	TGTGCCAGCAGCTTGGGATTTTTTAGCGGGGGGACTAGCACAGATACGCAGTATTTT	CASSLGFFSGGTSTDTQYF
TRBV4-2	-	TRBJ2-1	-	TGTGCCAGCAGCCAAGATAACGCCAATGAGCAGTTCTTC	CASSQDNANEQFF
TRBV3-1/TRBV3-2	-	TRBJ2-4	-	TGTGCCAGCAGCCAAGAGGGCATCATGGCCAAAAACATTCAGTACTTC	CASSQEGIMAKNIQYF
TRBV6-5	TRBD1	TRBJ1-1	-	TGTGCCAGCAGTAATGGACAGGGGGTAACTGAAGCTTTCTTT	CASSNGQGVTEAFF
TRBV7-9	-	TRBJ1-2	-	TGTGCCAGCAGCGGGACATCAAACTATGGCTACACCTTC	CASSGTSNYGYTF
TRBV3-1/TRBV3-2	-	TRBJ1-2	-	TGTGCCAGCAGCCAAGAATTGGCCGGGAGTGGCTACACCTTC	CASSQELAGSGYTF
TRBV18	TRBD1	TRBJ1-5	few	TGTGCCAGCTCACCACCTGGACAGGGGATTTCCCAGCATTTT	CASSPPGQGISQHF
TRBV5-1	TRBD1	TRBJ2-1	few	TGCGCCAGCAGCTTAGTTGGACAGGGGGCGCTTAAATCCTACAATGAGCAGTTCTTC	CASSLVGQGALKSYNEQFF
TRBV4-1	-	TRBJ2-7	-	TGCGCCAGCAGCCAAGACTCGTGGGGGGCTAGCTCCTACGAGCAGTACTTC	CASSQDSWGASSYEQYF
TRBV9	TRBD2	TRBJ2-2	once	TGTGCCAGCAGCCCTAGCGGGGGTACCGGGGAGCTGTTTTTT	CASSPSGGTGELFF
TRBV6-5	-	TRBJ1-5	-	TGTGCCAGCAGTTCTCAGTATAGCAATCAGCCCCAGCATTTT	CASSSQYSNQPQHF
TRBV6-1	-	TRBJ1-2	-	TGTGCCAGCAGTGAAGTTTTATTCTGGGGCTACACCTTC	CASSEVLFWGYTF
TRBV5-4	-	TRBJ1-1	-	TGTGCCAGCAAGTGGGCCATGAACACTGAAGCTTTCTTT	CASKWAMNTEAFF
TRBV30	-	TRBJ1-1	-	TGTGCCTGGAGGGCCCCGGGGGCCACTGAAGCTTTCTTT	CAWRAPGATEAFF
TRBV28	TRBD1	TRBJ1-5	-	TGTGCCAGCAGTTTTAAGGACAGGGGCGCTAATCAGCCCCAGCATTTT	CASSFKDRGANQPQHF
TRBV5-1	-	TRBJ2-1	-	TGCGCCAGCAGCTTGGAAACCAGGGTCAATGAGCAGTTCTTC	CASSLETRVNEQFF
TRBV5-8	-	TRBJ2-7	-	TGTGCCAGCAGCTTGCCAGGGGAGGTCTACGAGCAGTACTTC	CASSLPGEVYEQYF
TRBV19	TRBD2	TRBJ2-7	-	TGTGCCAGTAGTATAAAAGGACTAGCGGGAGGACTCTACGAGCAGTACTTC	CASSIKGLAGGLYEQYF
TRBV5-1	-	TRBJ2-7	-	TGCGCCAGCAGCTCCCGGGCCGACTCCTACGAGCAGTACTTC	CASSSRADSYEQYF
TRBV24-1	TRBD2	TRBJ2-5	-	TGTGCCACCAGTGGGGTGGGCGGGAGGACGGAGACCCAGTACTTC	CATSGVGGRTETQYF
TRBV2	-	TRBJ2-3	-	TGTGCCAGCAACCCTAGGACAAGCACAGATACGCAGTATTTT	CASNPRTSTDTQYF
TRBV30	TRBD1	TRBJ1-5	-	TGTGCCTGGAGTGTAGGGCGACAGGGTGATCAGCCCCAGCATTTT	CAWSVGRQGDQPQHF
TRBV12-3/TRBV12-4	-	TRBJ1-5	-	TGTGCCAGCAGTGCAGGGGAGCAGCCCCAGCATTTT	CASSAGEQPQHF
TRBV7-6	-	TRBJ1-5	-	TGTGCCAGCAGCCGACCGCTTTATAGCAATCAGCCCCAGCATTTT	CASSRPLYSNQPQHF
TRBV11-2	-	TRBJ1-5	-	TGTGCCAGCAGCTTAGAGGGTAACAATCAGCCCCAGCATTTT	CASSLEGNNQPQHF
TRBV3-1/TRBV3-2	-	TRBJ2-2	-	TGTGCCAGCAGCCAAAGTAGGGGGGGCCGGGCGAACACCGGGGAGCTGTTTTTT	CASSQSRGGRANTGELFF
TRBV5-4	TRBD2	TRBJ2-7	-	TGTGCCAGCAGCCCCGGGACTAGCGGGAGGGCCTCCTACGAGCAGTACTTC	CASSPGTSGRASYEQYF
TRBV12-3/TRBV12-4	-	TRBJ2-5	-	TGTGCCAGCAGGGGAGATTCAGAGACCCAGTACTTC	CASRGDSETQYF
TRBV4-3	-	TRBJ2-3	once	TGCGCCAGCAGCCAAGAGCTACCGAGGAGCTTCACAGATACGCAGTATTTT	CASSQELPRSFTDTQYF
TRBV4-1	-	TRBJ2-4	-	TGCGCCAGCAGCCAGAACCTTGTAGCCAAAAACATTCAGTACTTC	CASSQNLVAKNIQYF
TRBV28	TRBD2	TRBJ2-7	-	TGTGCCAGCAGTCCTAGCGGGGGAAGGTGGGGCTACGAGCAGTACTTC	CASSPSGGRWGYEQYF
TRBV11-2	-	TRBJ2-3	-	TGTGCCAGCAGCTTAGGGGCGGCCACAGATACGCAGTATTTT	CASSLGAATDTQYF
TRBV7-2	-	TRBJ2-7	-	TGTGCCAGCAGCTCCGTCACGATCTACGAGCAGTACTTC	CASSSVTIYEQYF
TRBV28	-	TRBJ2-1	-	TGTGCCAGCAGTGAGAGTAACAGGGAAAATGAGCAGTTCTTC	CASSESNRENEQFF
TRBV7-2	-	TRBJ1-1	-	TGTGCCAGCAGCTTAGCGAGAGGGGGGGCGGCTGAAGCTTTCTTT	CASSLARGGAAEAFF
TRBV18	TRBD2	TRBJ2-1	few	TGTGCCAGCTCACCCCTACTAGCGCTCTCCTACAATGAGCAGTTCTTC	CASSPLLALSYNEQFF
TRBV27	-	TRBJ1-1	few	TGTGCCAGCAGCCGAGGGGCGGTGAACACTGAAGCTTTCTTT	CASSRGAVNTEAFF
TRBV20-1	-	TRBJ2-7	-	TGCAGTGCTAGTGGACTGGGCAGCCCCTACGAGCAGTACTTC	CSASGLGSPYEQYF
TRBV7-9	-	TRBJ1-6	-	TGTGCCAGCAGCTTAGGGGTCCCGGCGGCCCTCCACTTT	CASSLGVPAALHF
TRBV30	-	TRBJ1-6	-	TGTGCCTGGAGTCTGTTTTCACCCCTCCACTTT	CAWSLFSPLHF
TRBV7-9	TRBD1	TRBJ1-5	-	TGTGCCAGCAGCCTAGGGACAGTGAGCAATCAGCCCCAGCATTTT	CASSLGTVSNQPQHF
TRBV2	-	TRBJ1-6	-	TGTGCCAGCAATCCCTATACGGGACAAAGTCTCCACTTT	CASNPYTGQSLHF
TRBV11-3	-	TRBJ2-5	-	TGTGCCAGCAGCTTAGTGGCGGGAGAGACCCAGTACTTC	CASSLVAGETQYF
TRBV27	-	TRBJ2-5	-	TGTGCCAGCAGATTAGGACAGTACCAAGAGACCCAGTACTTC	CASRLGQYQETQYF
TRBV2	TRBD1	TRBJ2-7	-	TGTGCCAGCAGTGACCGCGGACAGGGGGGGTACGAGCAGTACTTC	CASSDRGQGGYEQYF